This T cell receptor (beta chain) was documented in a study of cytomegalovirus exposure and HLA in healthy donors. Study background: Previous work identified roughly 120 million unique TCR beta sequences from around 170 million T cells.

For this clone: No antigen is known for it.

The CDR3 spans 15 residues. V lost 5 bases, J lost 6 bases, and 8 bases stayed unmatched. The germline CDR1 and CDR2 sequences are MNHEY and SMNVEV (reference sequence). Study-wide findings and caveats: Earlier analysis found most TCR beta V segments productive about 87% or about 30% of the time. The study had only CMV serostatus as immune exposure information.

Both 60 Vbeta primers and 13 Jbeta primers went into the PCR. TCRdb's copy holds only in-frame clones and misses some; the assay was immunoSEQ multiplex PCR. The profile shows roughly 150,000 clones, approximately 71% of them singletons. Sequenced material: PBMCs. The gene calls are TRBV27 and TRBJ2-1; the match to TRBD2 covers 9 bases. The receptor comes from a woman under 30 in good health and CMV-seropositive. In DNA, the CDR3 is TGTGCCAGCAGTAACGTGCGGGGGGGCTTCAATGAGCAGTTCTTC. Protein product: CASSNVRGGFNEQFF.